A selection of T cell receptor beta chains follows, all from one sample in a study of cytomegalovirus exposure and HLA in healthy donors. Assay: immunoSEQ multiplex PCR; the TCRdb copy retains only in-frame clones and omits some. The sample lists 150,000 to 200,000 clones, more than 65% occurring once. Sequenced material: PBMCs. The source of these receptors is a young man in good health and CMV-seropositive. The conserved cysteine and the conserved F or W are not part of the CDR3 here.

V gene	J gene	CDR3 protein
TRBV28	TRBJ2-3	ASRKAGGPSTDTQY
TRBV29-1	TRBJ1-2	SVEGPLRLGYT
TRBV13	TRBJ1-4	ASSSQEQGADGKLF
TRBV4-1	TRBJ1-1	ASSQAEGSEAF
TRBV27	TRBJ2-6	ASSRTSGATSGANVLT
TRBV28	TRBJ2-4	ATIDGGRNIQY
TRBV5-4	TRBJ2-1	ASSLTSGSGEQF
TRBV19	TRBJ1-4	ASSIGREEKLF
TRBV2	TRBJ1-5	ASRLDRVGNQPQH
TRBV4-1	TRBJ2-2	ASSQEGSGATGELF
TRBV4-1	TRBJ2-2	ASSQDPGQAGELF
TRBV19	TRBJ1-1	ASSPTVNTEAF
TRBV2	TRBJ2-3	ASSVSDTQY
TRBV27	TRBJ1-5	ASSFSGGWPQH
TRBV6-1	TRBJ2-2	ASGLFPPGTGELF
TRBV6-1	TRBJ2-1	ASIRDLSSYNEQF
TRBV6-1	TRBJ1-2	ASTEDRGPNYGYT
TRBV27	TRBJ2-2	ASRSPSRTGGAGELF
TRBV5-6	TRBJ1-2	ASSLAGGNSYGYT
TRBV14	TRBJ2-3	ASSPLADTDTQY
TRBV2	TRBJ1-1	ASTLGENTEAF
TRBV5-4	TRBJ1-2	ASSLDRGNHGYT
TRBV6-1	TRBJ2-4	ASRIQLAKNIQY
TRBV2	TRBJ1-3	ASSVGLTGTYSGNTIY
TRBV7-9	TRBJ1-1	ASSLLRGGIAEAF
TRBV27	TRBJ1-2	ASGISSQGHYGYT
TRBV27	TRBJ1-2	ASGPRVSDYGYT
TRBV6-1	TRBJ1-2	ASSTAFGQGDGYT
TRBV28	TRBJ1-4	ASRGQGTFNEKLF
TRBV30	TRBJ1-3	AWTLTGSGNTIY
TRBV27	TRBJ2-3	ASKGRSGGYSDTQY
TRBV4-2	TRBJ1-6	ASSHPSGDSPLH
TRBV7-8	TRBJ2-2	ASSWRVITNTGELF
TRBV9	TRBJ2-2	ASSGDRGQIWSTGELF
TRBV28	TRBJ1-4	ASRTGSRRFEKLF
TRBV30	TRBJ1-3	AWITGGDTIY
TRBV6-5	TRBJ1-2	ASSLDRDGYT
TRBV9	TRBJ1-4	ASSEGDRGGSTNEKLF
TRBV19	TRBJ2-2	ASSLGTPLTGELF
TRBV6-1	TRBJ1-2	ASRVQGARGYT
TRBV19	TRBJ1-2	ASSINRADGYT
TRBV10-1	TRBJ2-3	ASSDSGTQY
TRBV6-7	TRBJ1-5	ASRPLGEANQPQH
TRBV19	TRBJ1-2	ASSLRQGAGYT
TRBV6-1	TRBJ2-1	ASRYGSGTPF
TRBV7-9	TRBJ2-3	ASSPLLPTDTQY
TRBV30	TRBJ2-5	AWSPTGAGGETQY
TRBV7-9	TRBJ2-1	ASSTRSGTRDEQF
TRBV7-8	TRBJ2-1	ASSLVRGRARSYNEQF
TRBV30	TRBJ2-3	AWSSGGEPLASTDTQY
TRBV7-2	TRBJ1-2	ASSLGGGAEGYT
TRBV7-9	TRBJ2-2	ASSNPLGVTGELF
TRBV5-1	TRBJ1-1	ASSPLGLPEAF